This TCR beta chain was identified in a study of T cell responses to AZD1222 COVID-19 vaccine. Study-wide results and caveats: CD4 TCRs associated with vaccination spanned spike, dominating at 160-218 and 743-854. Sampling captured repertoires only after the peak T cell response. Donors were chiefly white British, with a greater number of females, and clonal diversity was perhaps underestimated.

Germline CDR1 is LGHDT and CDR2 is YNNKEL (reference sequence). Trimming removed 6 bases from V and 5 bases from J, with 13 bases in between. This CDR3 region has 13 residues. Method: immunoSEQ multiplex PCR; TCRdb's copy keeps in-frame clones and lacks some. The sample gives 120,000 to 150,000 clones, about nine tenths of which show up once; approximately 2.7% is in the top ten. On this clone itself: Its target is unknown.

This sequence originates from an adult in good health. The genes are TRBV3-1 (or the pseudogene TRBV3-2) and TRBJ1-1; the D gene is possibly TRBD1 (5 bases). The sequences come from peripheral blood, collected on day 0 of MenACWY control vaccination. CDR3: CASRRVGRTEAFF. As DNA, the CDR3 is TGTGCCAGCAGGAGGGTGGGGCGGACTGAAGCTTTCTTT.